These 11 T cell receptor beta chains were all obtained from the same sample, sequenced in a study of blood T cell repertoires in COVID-19. The method was immunoSEQ multiplex PCR; TCRdb's version includes in-frame clones alone and lacks a portion of them. This sample has 250,000 to 350,000 clones; 90% occur once, and the top ten carry 4% to 5.5%. The sequenced sample was PBMCs or T cells enriched from blood (not recorded which). The receptors shown here come from a woman younger than 30 with acute COVID-19.

V and J are TRBV28 and TRBJ1-1; D is uncertain. The CDR3 contains 13 residues. Trimming removed 3 bases from V and 4 bases from J, with 9 bases in between. Germline values: CDR1 MDHEN, CDR2 SYDVKM. The DNA of the CDR3 is TGTGCCAGCAGTTTCGTGGGGAGCACTGAAGCTTTCTTT. Protein: CASSFVGSTEAFF.

V gene TRBV27 combines with J gene TRBJ2-3; 7 bases line up with TRBD2. With 8 bases clipped from V and 5 bases from J, the junction kept 10 bases outside the gene matches. Per the germline V gene, CDR1 is MNHEY and CDR2 is SMNVEV (reference sequence). The CDR3 is 14 residues long. CDR3 amino acids: CASSGSGGGDTQYF. Here the CDR3 DNA reads TGTGCCAGCTCAGGGTCGGGGGGTGGAGATACGCAGTATTTT.

This clone was detected only once. Other DNA sequences from this sample encode an identical CDR3 as well. The chain is built from TRBV7-9 and TRBJ2-1, with D perhaps TRBD2 (6 bases). Trimming pared 0 bases from V and 4 bases from J, leaving 10 bases between. The length of the CDR3 is 15 residues. Germline CDR1 reads SEHNR; CDR2 reads FQNEAQ (reference sequence). CDR3 DNA sequence: TGTGCCAGCAGCTTAGCCGGGAGCTCATACAATGAGCAGTTCTTC. Its protein is CASSLAGSSYNEQFF.

This rearrangement joins TRBV6-5 to TRBJ1-6, with a possible D match to TRBD1 (5 bases). The V end lost 2 bases, the J end lost 4 bases, and 9 bases lay between the germline ends. Germline CDR1 and CDR2: MNHEY and SVGAGI. The CDR3 runs to 15 residues. The CDR3 protein is CASSYRQTYNSPLHF. The CDR3 DNA follows: TGTGCCAGCAGTTACCGACAGACTTATAATTCACCCCTCCACTTT.

This clone has a handful of counts. V and J are TRBV7-2 and TRBJ2-2, with TRBD2 identical over 7 bases. Unmatched junction bases numbered 3, after V lost 5 bases and J lost 3 bases. There are 14 residues in the CDR3. Germline loops: CDR1 SGHTA, CDR2 FQGNSA. In nucleotides, the CDR3 is TGTGCCAGCAGCCCCGGGGGGTACACCGGGGAGCTGTTTTTT. This sequence encodes CASSPGGYTGELFF.

This clone has a single count. This chain connects TRBV7-3 to TRBJ2-5, with 7 bases identical to TRBD2. Germline assignment: CDR1 SGHTA and CDR2 FQGTGA. The CDR3 runs 13 residues. V shed 5 bases and J 7 bases; nucleotides not matched to a gene: 7. The CDR3 DNA is TGTGCCAGCAGCCGGGACGGGGGGAGGACCCAGTACTTC. This gives the protein CASSRDGGRTQYF.

This clone has more than one count but fewer than ten. This chain links TRBV29-1 with TRBJ1-4; TRBD1 aligns across 10 bases. The length of the CDR3 is 16 residues. Germline V lookup: CDR1 SQVTM, CDR2 ANQGSEA. The J segment lost 2 bases and the V segment lost 7 bases, leaving 10 bases of the junction unmatched. The CDR3 spells CSAGRTGGSTNEKLFF. The CDR3 nucleotides are TGCAGCGCCGGGAGGACAGGGGGTAGTACTAATGAAAAACTGTTTTTT.

The sample holds one count of this clone. This sequence joins TRBV7-2 and TRBJ2-7; no definite D call. The length of the CDR3 is 14 residues. V was pared by 6 bases and J by 0 bases, with 12 bases between. From germline, CDR1 is SGHTA and CDR2 FQGNSA. The CDR3 reads CASSSPRSSYEQYF. In nucleotides, the CDR3 is TGTGCCAGCAGTAGTCCACGGAGCTCCTACGAGCAGTACTTC.

The chain is built from TRBV5-1 and TRBJ1-2; D gene uncertain. The CDR3 length is 15 residues. The V end was cut by 2 bases, the J end by 3 bases, with 14 bases between. CDR1 is SGHRS, CDR2 YFSETQ, per germline. Here the CDR3 DNA reads TGCGCCAGCAGCTTAACAGTCCCTTCTGACTATGGCTACACCTTC. It codes for CASSLTVPSDYGYTF.

The chain combines TRBV6-5 with TRBJ2-1; 8 bases agree with TRBD2. Trimming took 5 bases from V and 3 from J; bases not matched to a gene: 6. The CDR3 is made up of 15 amino acids. Germline CDR1 is MNHEY and CDR2 is SVGAGI. The CDR3 reads CASSPAGGVYNEQFF. The CDR3 region has the DNA TGTGCCAGCAGTCCGGCGGGGGGCGTCTACAATGAGCAGTTCTTC.

The chain links TRBV27 to TRBJ1-3; 9 bases match TRBD1. Per germline, CDR1 MNHEY and CDR2 SMNVEV (reference sequence). This CDR3 region has 17 residues. V trimming: 6 bases; J trimming: 2 bases; junction bases outside the gene matches: 11. The CDR3 sequence is CASSKDWTGEAGNTIYF. Written as DNA, the CDR3 is TGTGCCAGCAGCAAGGATTGGACAGGGGAAGCTGGAAACACCATATATTTT.